A selection of T cell receptor beta chains follows, all from one sample in a study of blood T cells in healthy people across ages. TCRdb called the 5' RACE reads again in MiXCR, with one record for every CDR3 protein. The sample lists around 700,000 distinct CDR3 sequences, 20% to 30% occurring once. This same sample was also part of a study on T cells of mothers and their children.

The specimen sequenced was blood. The receptors derive from a boy younger than 18 in good health. The CDR3 runs from the conserved cysteine through the conserved F or W. D genes are given only for firm matches. Expanded clones are given a class, and other clones once, few, many or no size at all.

CDR3aa: CASSYGPNQPQHF
CDR3nt: TGTGCCAGCAGCTACGGACCCAATCAGCCCCAGCATTTT
abundance: many
d_gene: -
j_gene: TRBJ1-5
v_gene: TRBV11-1

CDR3aa: CASSLLAGGTDTQYF
CDR3nt: TGTGCCAGCAGTCTACTAGCGGGGGGAACAGATACGCAGTATTTT
abundance: many
d_gene: TRBD2
j_gene: TRBJ2-3
v_gene: TRBV7-2

CDR3aa: CASSLEARDFTTDTQYF
CDR3nt: TGCGCCAGCAGCTTGGAGGCGAGGGACTTCACCACAGATACGCAGTATTTT
abundance: -
d_gene: -
j_gene: TRBJ2-3
v_gene: TRBV5-1

CDR3aa: CASSHRDYHEQYF
CDR3nt: TGTGCCAGCAGCCACCGGGACTACCACGAGCAGTACTTC
abundance: few
d_gene: TRBD2
j_gene: TRBJ2-7
v_gene: TRBV7-9

CDR3aa: CASSYGLAGEGTYNEQFF
CDR3nt: TGTGCCAGCAGTTACGGACTAGCGGGAGAGGGCACCTACAATGAGCAGTTCTTC
abundance: -
d_gene: TRBD2
j_gene: TRBJ2-1
v_gene: TRBV6-5

CDR3aa: CASSLRDRGSDEQYF
CDR3nt: TGTGCCAGCAGCCTACGGGACAGAGGATCCGACGAGCAGTACTTC
abundance: -
d_gene: TRBD1
j_gene: TRBJ2-7
v_gene: TRBV7-6

CDR3aa: CASSPRLYNSPLHF
CDR3nt: TGTGCCAGCAGCCCCCGGCTCTATAATTCACCCCTCCACTTT
abundance: -
d_gene: -
j_gene: TRBJ1-6
v_gene: TRBV7-9

CDR3aa: CSVYSSGSNIQYF
CDR3nt: TGCAGTGTCTACTCTAGCGGGAGTAACATTCAGTACTTC
abundance: -
d_gene: TRBD2
j_gene: TRBJ2-4
v_gene: TRBV20-1

CDR3aa: CASSQEAYSTGELFF
CDR3nt: TGTGCCAGCAGCCAAGAGGCATACTCCACCGGGGAGCTGTTTTTT
abundance: few
d_gene: -
j_gene: TRBJ2-2
v_gene: TRBV14

CDR3aa: CATGLSQGTWNEQFF
CDR3nt: TGTGCCACCGGGCTGTCACAGGGAACGTGGAATGAGCAGTTCTTC
abundance: -
d_gene: -
j_gene: TRBJ2-1
v_gene: TRBV24-1

CDR3aa: CSVEVQGMVPDTQYF
CDR3nt: TGCAGCGTTGAAGTCCAGGGTATGGTTCCAGATACGCAGTATTTT
abundance: -
d_gene: -
j_gene: TRBJ2-3
v_gene: TRBV29-1

CDR3aa: CASSLLFRELDYGYTF
CDR3nt: TGTGCCAGCAGTTTGCTGTTTCGGGAGTTAGACTATGGCTACACCTTC
abundance: -
d_gene: -
j_gene: TRBJ1-2
v_gene: TRBV12-3/TRBV12-4

CDR3aa: CSAREPRTGQETQYF
CDR3nt: TGCAGTGCTAGGGAACCAAGGACAGGGCAGGAGACCCAGTACTTC
abundance: -
d_gene: TRBD1
j_gene: TRBJ2-5
v_gene: TRBV20-1

CDR3aa: CASSFPGSTEAFF
CDR3nt: TGTGCCAGCAGTTTCCCAGGGTCTACTGAAGCTTTCTTT
abundance: few
d_gene: -
j_gene: TRBJ1-1
v_gene: TRBV27

CDR3aa: CSARGPASGANVLTF
CDR3nt: TGCAGTGCTAGGGGGCCGGCCTCTGGGGCCAACGTCCTGACTTTC
abundance: -
d_gene: -
j_gene: TRBJ2-6
v_gene: TRBV20-1

CDR3aa: CATSRDPSGQGRETQYF
CDR3nt: TGTGCCACCAGCAGAGATCCCTCGGGACAGGGGAGAGAGACCCAGTACTTC
abundance: -
d_gene: TRBD1
j_gene: TRBJ2-5
v_gene: TRBV15